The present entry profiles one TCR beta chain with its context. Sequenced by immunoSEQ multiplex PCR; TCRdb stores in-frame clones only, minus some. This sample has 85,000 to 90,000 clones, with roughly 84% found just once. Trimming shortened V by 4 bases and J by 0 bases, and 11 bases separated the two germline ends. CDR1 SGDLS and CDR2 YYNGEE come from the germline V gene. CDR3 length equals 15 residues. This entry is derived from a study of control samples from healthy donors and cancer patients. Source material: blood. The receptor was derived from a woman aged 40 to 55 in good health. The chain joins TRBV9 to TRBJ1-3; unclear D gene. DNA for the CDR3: TGTGCCAGCAGCCGAGGCGGGAACTCTGGAAACACCATATATTTT. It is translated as CASSRGGNSGNTIYF.